This T cell receptor beta chain was captured in a study of cytomegalovirus exposure and HLA in healthy donors. Researchers ran the PCR with 60 Vbeta and 13 Jbeta primers. Profiled with immunoSEQ multiplex PCR; TCRdb holds only in-frame clones, not every one. The sample has more than 85,000 clones. Details on this clone: Its antigen remains unidentified.

Germline V gives CDR1 SEHNR, CDR2 FQNEAQ (reference sequence). The V and J ends lost 3 bases and 4 bases, in that order; junction bases with no gene match: 10. CDR3 size: 16 residues. Broader study findings: Later, an analysis found that common viral pathogens appeared to be linked with several of the most significant clusters. Solely CMV serostatus was available to characterize immune exposure.

What was sequenced was PBMCs. V is TRBV7-9 and J is TRBJ2-3; TRBD2 matches 7 bases. The TCR sequence derives from a girl aged 10 to 17 in good health and CMV-seropositive. CDR3 sequence (DNA): TGTGCCAGCAGCTTTCGTAACGGGGGGACGCCAGATACGCAGTATTTT. This gives the protein CASSFRNGGTPDTQYF.